Presented here are 7 T cell receptor beta chains from one specimen sequenced in a study of cytomegalovirus exposure and HLA in healthy donors. The PCR employed 60 Vbeta primers together with 13 Jbeta primers. Assay used: immunoSEQ multiplex PCR; TCRdb lists only in-frame clones, some missing. The sample carries more than 70,000 clones, over 75% recorded once. The material sequenced was PBMCs. Source of these receptors: a boy between 10 and 17 years old in good health and CMV-seronegative.

The V and J genes are TRBV9 and TRBJ2-1; D unresolved. Between the trimmed V and J ends, which lost 3 bases and 8 bases, there was a span of 9 bases. CDR1 is SGDLS and CDR2 is YYNGEE in the germline V gene. The CDR3 covers 12 residues. The CDR3 DNA follows: TGTGCCAGCAGCGCGAGGCTAGATGAGCAGTTCTTC. It is translated as CASSARLDEQFF.

This chain uses TRBV11-3 with TRBJ2-1; tentative D call: TRBD1 (6 bases). The CDR3 runs to 16 residues. The germline V gene encodes CDR1 SGHNT and CDR2 YENEEA. Trimming took off 4 bases at V and 6 bases at J, with 19 bases between the two ends. The CDR3 DNA sequence: TGTGCCAGCAGCTCACGACTACGAGGGGGTATCAATGAGCAGTTCTTC. This translates into CASSSRLRGGINEQFF.

This clone is a singleton in its sample. This rearrangement joins TRBV5-4 to TRBJ2-1; possible D gene TRBD2, 5 bases. Trimming cost V 4 bases and J 2 bases, with 16 bases left between them. This CDR3 has 16 residues. Germline-derived CDR1 and CDR2 are SGHNT and YYREEE (reference sequence). CDR3 bases: TGTGCCAGCAGCCCCAGCGGCGATATAACCTACAATGAGCAGTTCTTC. Protein sequence: CASSPSGDITYNEQFF.

As for this clone: At the DNA level, this CDR3 is encoded by other sequences in the same sample as well. The chain carries TRBV6-5 and TRBJ1-1, with a tentative D call TRBD1 (5 bases). Trimming removed 2 bases at V and 5 bases at J, with 9 bases between. CDR1 is MNHEY and CDR2 is SVGAGI in the germline V gene. The CDR3 runs to 13 residues. In DNA form, the CDR3 reads TGTGCCAGCAGTTACGGCGGGGGGACTGAAGCTTTCTTT. It encodes CASSYGGGTEAFF.

This chain uses TRBV30 with TRBJ2-1; 11 bases line up with TRBD2. The J segment lost 9 bases and the V segment lost 2 bases, leaving 6 bases of the junction unmatched. The CDR3 is 14 amino acids. The germline V gene encodes CDR1 GTSNPN and CDR2 SVGIG (reference sequence). CDR3 loop: CAWSPLAGDLEQFF. The CDR3 coding sequence is TGTGCCTGGAGTCCACTAGCGGGAGATCTTGAGCAGTTCTTC.

This rearrangement joins TRBV6-5 to TRBJ1-2; the D is unclear. Germline loops: CDR1 MNHEY, CDR2 SVGAGI. CDR3 size: 15 residues. V was pared by 5 bases and J by 6 bases, with 19 bases between. The CDR3 coding sequence is TGTGCCAGCAGTCCCCTCCCTAAGAGCGAGGATGGCTACACCTTC. It is translated as CASSPLPKSEDGYTF.

The V gene is TRBV30, the J gene TRBJ1-1; D is unresolved. Trimming pared 4 bases from V and 0 bases from J, leaving 12 bases between. This CDR3 is 14 amino acids long. Germline CDR1 and CDR2: GTSNPN and SVGIG (reference sequence). DNA for the CDR3: TGTGCCTGGAATCTACGGTTGGTGAACACTGAAGCTTTCTTT. Translation: CAWNLRLVNTEAFF. Variable domain in full (rest from reference TRBV30 and TRBJ1-1): SQTIHQWPATLVQPVGSPLSLECTVEGTSNPNLYWYRQAAGRGLQLLFYSVGIGQISSEVPQNLSASRPQDRQFILSSKKLLLSDSGFYLCAWNLRLVNTEAFFGQGTRLTVV.